This entry features one T cell receptor (beta chain) sequence. The record originates from a study of blood T cell repertoires in COVID-19. The overall study: The United States, Italy and Spain supplied acute and convalescent COVID-19 samples.

Clones were sequenced by immunoSEQ multiplex PCR, and TCRdb holds only the in-frame ones, with some missing. The sample includes about 100,000 clones, about four fifths of them seen just once. The specimen was peripheral blood. This TCR came from an elderly woman with active or convalescent COVID-19.

The CDR3 coding sequence is TGTGCCTCTAGGCCAGGGGGGAGTGGGGAAGCTTTCTTT. This encodes CASRPGGSGEAFF. This chain uses TRBV30 with TRBJ1-1, with 7 nucleotides matching TRBD1. Germline V gives CDR1 GTSNPN, CDR2 SVGIG (reference sequence). Trimming removed 7 bases from V and 8 bases from J; junction bases left unmatched: 13. The CDR3 is made up of 13 amino acids.